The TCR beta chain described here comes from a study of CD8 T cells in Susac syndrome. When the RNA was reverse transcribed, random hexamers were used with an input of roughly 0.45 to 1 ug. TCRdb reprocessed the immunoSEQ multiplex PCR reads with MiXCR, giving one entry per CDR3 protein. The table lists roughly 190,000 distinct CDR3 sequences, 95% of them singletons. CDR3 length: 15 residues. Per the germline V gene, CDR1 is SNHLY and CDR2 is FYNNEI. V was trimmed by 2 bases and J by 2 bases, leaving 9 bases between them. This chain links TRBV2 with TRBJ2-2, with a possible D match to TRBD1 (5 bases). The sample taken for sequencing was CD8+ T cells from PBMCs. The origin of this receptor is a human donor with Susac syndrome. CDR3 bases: TGTGCCAGCAGTGAACTGGACACAAACACCGGGGAGCTGTTTTTT. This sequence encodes CASSELDTNTGELFF.